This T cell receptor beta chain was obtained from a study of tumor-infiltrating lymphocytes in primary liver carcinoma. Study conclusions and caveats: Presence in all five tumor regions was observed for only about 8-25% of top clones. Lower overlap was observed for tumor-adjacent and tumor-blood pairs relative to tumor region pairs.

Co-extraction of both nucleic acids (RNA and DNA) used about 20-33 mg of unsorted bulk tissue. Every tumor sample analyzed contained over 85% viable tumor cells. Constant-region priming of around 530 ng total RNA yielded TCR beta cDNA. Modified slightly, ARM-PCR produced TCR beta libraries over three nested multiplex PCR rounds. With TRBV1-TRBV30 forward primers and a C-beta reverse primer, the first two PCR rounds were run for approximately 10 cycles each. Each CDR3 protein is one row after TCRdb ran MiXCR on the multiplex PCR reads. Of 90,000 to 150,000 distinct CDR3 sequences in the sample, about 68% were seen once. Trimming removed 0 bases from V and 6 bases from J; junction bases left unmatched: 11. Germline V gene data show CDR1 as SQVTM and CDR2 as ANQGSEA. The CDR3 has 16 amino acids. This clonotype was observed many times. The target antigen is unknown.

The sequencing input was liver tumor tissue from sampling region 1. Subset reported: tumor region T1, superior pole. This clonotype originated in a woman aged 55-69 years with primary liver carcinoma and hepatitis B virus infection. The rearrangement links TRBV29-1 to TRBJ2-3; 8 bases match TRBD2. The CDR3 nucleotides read TGCAGCGTTGAAGATCGTCTAGCGGGTGTGGGGGATACGCAGTATTTT. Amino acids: CSVEDRLAGVGDTQYF.